This T cell receptor beta chain was profiled in a study of human T cells and chemical hapten exposure. Study-wide results and caveats: Expanded TCRs produced significantly more large CDR3 similarity clusters than controls did. Because all patients had alopecia, their immune responses might differ from healthy ones.

Authors' analysis steps: The number of TCRs in each sample had a median of approximately 96,000 and spanned about 23,224 to 690,600. TCRdb re-derived calls from the RACE reads in MiXCR, one entry per CDR3 protein. The V and J calls shown here were made by TCRdb, not taken from the authors' results. The data show about 170,000 distinct CDR3 sequences, around a quarter seen once. This clonotype was counted a few times. Its antigen is not identified. Time point here: patch test 3, about 24 weeks after DPC sensitization. Treatment in this sample: therapeutic diphenylcyclopropenone sensitization with weekly scalp DPC. Ahead of applying each patch test, blood was sampled. CDR3 size: 14 residues. V lost 10 bases and J lost 5; bases outside the gene matches: 10. Germline CDR1 MNHNY, CDR2 SVGAGI (reference sequence).

This clonotype originated in a woman between 18 and 29 years old with alopecia areata. Some clones in this sample may be carry-over from other donors' samples. The chain joins TRBV6-6 to TRBJ2-5, with 10 bases aligning to TRBD1. This sample comprised whole blood, obtained in connection with sensitization to the hapten diphenylcyclopropenone (DPC). CDR3 bases: TGTGCCACCTCAATGATGGGACAGGGGGAGACCCAGTACTTC. Residues: CATSMMGQGETQYF.